This TCR beta chain was documented in a study of cytomegalovirus exposure and HLA in healthy donors. Points from the study as a whole: Apart from CMV serostatus, no immune exposure information was available. Later analysis identified several of the most significant clusters that appeared linked to common viral pathogens.

CDR3 length: 14 residues. Unmatched junction bases numbered 9, after V lost 7 bases and J lost 3 bases. Per the germline V gene, CDR1 is SGDLS and CDR2 is YYNGEE. Worth noting for this clone: Its antigen is as yet unknown.

Every donor was a healthy person donating bone marrow. The PCR made use of 60 Vbeta and 13 Jbeta primers. The data were produced by immunoSEQ multiplex PCR, yet TCRdb's version contains in-frame clones alone and is incomplete. The sample holds fewer than 200,000 clones, 82% seen once. This clonotype originated in a male donor in good health and CMV-seronegative. The chain links TRBV9 to TRBJ2-7; 8 bases match TRBD2. Specimen: PBMCs. CDR3 DNA sequence: TGTGCCAGCGCGGGGGGTGGCGGGAGCTACGAGCAGTACTTC. It translates to CASAGGGGSYEQYF.